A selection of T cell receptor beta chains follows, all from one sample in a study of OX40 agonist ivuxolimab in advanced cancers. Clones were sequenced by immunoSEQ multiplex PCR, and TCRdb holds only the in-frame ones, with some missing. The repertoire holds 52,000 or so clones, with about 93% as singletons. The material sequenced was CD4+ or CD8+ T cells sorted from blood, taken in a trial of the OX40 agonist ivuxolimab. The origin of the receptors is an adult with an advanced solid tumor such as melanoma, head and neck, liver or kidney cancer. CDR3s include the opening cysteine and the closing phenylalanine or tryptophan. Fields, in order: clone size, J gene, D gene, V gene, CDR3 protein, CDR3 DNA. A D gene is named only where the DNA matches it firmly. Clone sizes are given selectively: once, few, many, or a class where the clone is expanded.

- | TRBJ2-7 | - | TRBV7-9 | CASSFNSYEQYF | TGTGCCAGCAGCTTTAATTCATACGAGCAGTACTTC
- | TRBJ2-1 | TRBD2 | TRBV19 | CASSTREAGPGRYEQFF | TGTGCCAGTAGTACCCGTGAAGCGGGACCCGGCAGATATGAGCAGTTCTTC
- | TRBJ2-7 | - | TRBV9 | CASSVGGYEQYF | TGTGCCAGCAGCGTTGGGGGGTACGAGCAGTACTTC
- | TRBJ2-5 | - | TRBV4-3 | CASSQDFKGQETQYF | TGCGCCAGCAGCCAAGATTTCAAGGGCCAAGAGACCCAGTACTTC
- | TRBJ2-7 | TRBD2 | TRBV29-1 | CSVPGTSGYEQYF | TGCAGCGTCCCCGGGACTAGCGGCTACGAGCAGTACTTC
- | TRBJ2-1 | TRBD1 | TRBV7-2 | CASSLGATGVNEQFF | TGTGCCAGCAGCTTAGGCGCGACAGGGGTCAATGAGCAGTTCTTC
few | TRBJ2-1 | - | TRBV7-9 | CASSGRLVEQFF | TGTGCCAGCAGCGGGAGACTAGTCGAGCAGTTCTTC
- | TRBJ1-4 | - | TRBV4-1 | CASSHGQGPEKLFF | TGCGCCAGCAGCCATGGTCAGGGGCCTGAAAAACTGTTTTTT
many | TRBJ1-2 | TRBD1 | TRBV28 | CASSPIGLTGVNYGYTF | TGTGCCAGCAGCCCAATAGGTCTAACAGGGGTTAATTATGGCTACACCTTC
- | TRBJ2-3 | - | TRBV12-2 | CASRLARRLSGETDTQYF | TGTGCAAGTCGCTTAGCTAGACGGTTGTCAGGAGAAACAGATACGCAGTATTTT
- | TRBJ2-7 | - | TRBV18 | CASSPRPALDEQYF | TGTGCCAGCTCACCACGCCCGGCCCTGGACGAGCAGTACTTC
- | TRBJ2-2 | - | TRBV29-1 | CSVRENTGELFF | TGCAGCGTTCGAGAGAACACCGGGGAGCTGTTTTTT
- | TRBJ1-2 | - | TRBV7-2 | CASSPTVNYGYTF | TGTGCCAGCAGCCCAACTGTGAACTATGGCTACACCTTC
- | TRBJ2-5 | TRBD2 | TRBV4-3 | CASSQDRVVLGGETQYF | TGCGCCAGCAGCCAAGATCGGGTGGTGTTGGGGGGGGAGACCCAGTACTTC
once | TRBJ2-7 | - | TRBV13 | CASSRGQAPYEQYF | TGTGCCAGCAGCCGGGGGCAGGCCCCCTACGAGCAGTACTTC
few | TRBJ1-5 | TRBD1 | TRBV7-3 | CASSLRGDQPQHF | TGTGCCAGCAGTCTCAGGGGGGATCAGCCCCAGCATTTT
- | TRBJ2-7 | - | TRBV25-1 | CASSSTTMSSYEQYF | TGTGCCAGCAGTTCAACTACGATGAGCTCCTACGAGCAGTACTTC
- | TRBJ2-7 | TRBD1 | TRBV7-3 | CASSSCGQGFSYEQYF | TGTGCCAGCAGCTCCTGTGGACAGGGCTTCTCCTACGAGCAGTACTTC
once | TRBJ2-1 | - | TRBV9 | CASSPAGSYNEQFF | TGTGCCAGCAGCCCGGCGGGCTCCTACAATGAGCAGTTCTTC
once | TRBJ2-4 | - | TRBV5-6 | CASSLSARPQYF | TGTGCCAGCAGCTTGAGTGCCAGGCCCCAGTACTTC
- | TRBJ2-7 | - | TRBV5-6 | CASSISYEQYF | TGTGCCAGCAGCATCAGCTACGAGCAGTACTTC
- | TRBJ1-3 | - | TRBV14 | CASSPNIGQGLVDTIYF | TGTGCCAGCAGCCCCAACATTGGGCAGGGGCTTGTTGACACCATATATTTT
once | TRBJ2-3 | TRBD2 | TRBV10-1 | CASSEILAGKTDTQYF | TGCGCCAGCAGTGAAATACTAGCGGGCAAAACAGATACGCAGTATTTT
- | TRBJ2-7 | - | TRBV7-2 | CASSYGLNYEQYF | TGTGCCAGCAGCTACGGACTGAACTACGAGCAGTACTTC
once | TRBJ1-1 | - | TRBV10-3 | CAISGPMTGRNTEAFF | TGTGCCATCAGTGGGCCGATGACGGGGAGGAACACTGAAGCTTTCTTT
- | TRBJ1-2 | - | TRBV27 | CASRTVLGYGYTF | TGTGCCAGCCGAACCGTGCTCGGCTATGGCTACACCTTC
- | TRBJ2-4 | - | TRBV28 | CASSFLQLKNIQYF | TGTGCCAGCAGTTTTTTACAGCTAAAAAACATTCAGTACTTC